One and the same sample provided the 30 T cell receptor beta chains below, sequenced in a study of T cells expressing NK-cell markers (dated by TCRdb to 2020 to 2021). Receptor libraries were prepared by 5' RACE. Instrument used: Illumina HiSeq 2000. Each entry corresponds to one CDR3 protein sequence from reads that TCRdb reprocessed, and DNA is not given. The table for this sample shows about 460,000 distinct CDR3 sequences. The ten largest clones take up about 1.5% of the sample. The sample was blood T cells: a sorted CD56 or NKG2C T cell subset, CD4+ or CD8+ T cells, or bulk PBMC T cells (not recorded which). Every receptor here comes from a woman between 50 and 59 years old in good health. Donor details come from another sample of the same person, matched by shared clones.

The chain combines TRBV20-1 with TRBJ2-3; the TCRdb call, TRBD2, lacks DNA for checking. The germline CDR1 and CDR2 sequences are DFQATT and SNEGSKA (reference sequence). This CDR3 contains 16 residues. CDR3: CSASPLAGGLEDTQYF.

This chain links TRBV20-1 with TRBJ2-1; with no DNA, the TCRdb D assignment of TRBD1 cannot be verified. The V gene's germline CDR1 is DFQATT and CDR2 SNEGSKA (reference sequence). The CDR3 is 15 amino acids. CDR3 region: CSASSTGPTYNEQFF.

The gene calls are TRBV3-1 and TRBJ2-2. Looked up from germline, CDR1 is LGHDT and CDR2 is YNNKEL (reference sequence). This CDR3 contains 13 residues. CDR3 sequence reads: CASSDSYTGELFF.

V is TRBV29-1 and J is TRBJ2-1; the TCRdb call, TRBD2, lacks DNA for checking. Germline V CDR1 and CDR2: SQVTM, ANQGSEA. This CDR3 region has 15 residues. This CDR3 is CSVEEGLAGVNEQFF.

V and J are TRBV20-1 and TRBJ2-7; TCRdb designates TRBD2, a call that cannot be tested without DNA. This CDR3 has 14 residues. From germline, CDR1 is DFQATT and CDR2 SNEGSKA (reference sequence). The CDR3 region is CSASSAGALYEQYF.

The V gene is TRBV19, the J gene TRBJ2-5; there is no DNA to check the TCRdb D call of TRBD2. This CDR3 spans 17 amino acids. Per the germline V gene, CDR1 is LNHDA and CDR2 is SQIVND (reference sequence). The CDR3 is CASTHLTSGVYQETQYF.

The chain couples TRBV3-1 to TRBJ2-1; absent DNA, TCRdb's TRBD2 call cannot be checked. The CDR3 length is 18 residues. The germline gives CDR1 LGHDT, CDR2 YNNKEL (reference sequence). The CDR3: CASSSKLAGGFSYNEQFF.

The rearrangement uses TRBV25-1 and TRBJ2-1; the TCRdb D gene call, TRBD1, has no DNA to confirm it. Looked up from germline, CDR1 is MGHDK and CDR2 is SYGVNS. CDR3 size: 15 residues. CDR3 region: CASSEPGEPYNEQFF.

The chain recombines TRBV20-1 with TRBJ2-7; the TCRdb call, TRBD2, lacks DNA for checking. CDR3 size: 17 residues. Per germline, CDR1 DFQATT and CDR2 SNEGSKA (reference sequence). The CDR3 reads CSARDDRRVLAGGEQYF.

The chain recombines TRBV29-1 with TRBJ2-3; TCRdb's D call, TRBD1, is unchecked because there is no DNA. The CDR3 runs to 14 residues. Germline CDR1 SQVTM, CDR2 ANQGSEA. The CDR3 region is CSVERGGGTDTQYF.

This chain uses TRBV7-9 with TRBJ2-7; TCRdb reports TRBD2, a call that lacks DNA to check it against. Per the germline V gene, CDR1 is SEHNR and CDR2 is FQNEAQ (reference sequence). This CDR3 spans 15 amino acids. The CDR3 loop is CASSSYPSGEYEQYF.

The CDR3 here is CASTIEEGTGELFF. The chain uses TRBV6-4 and TRBJ2-2; TCRdb lists TRBD2, though no DNA is available to test this call. There are 14 residues in the CDR3. Germline CDR1 MRHNA, CDR2 SNTAGT.

The gene calls are TRBV15 and TRBJ2-5; TCRdb returns TRBD2, unconfirmable since there is no DNA. This CDR3 contains 21 residues. Germline V lookup: CDR1 LNHNV, CDR2 YYDKDF (reference sequence). CDR3 region: CATSRDIPDRVTSGMGETQYF.

This chain connects TRBV5-4 to TRBJ2-1; TCRdb designates TRBD1, a call that cannot be tested without DNA. Germline assignment: CDR1 SGHNT and CDR2 YYREEE (reference sequence). CDR3 length equals 14 residues. This CDR3 reads CAQGREGPYNEQFF.

This chain uses TRBV12-3 or TRBV12-4 with TRBJ2-1; as DNA is missing, the TRBD1 call by TCRdb cannot be tested. The CDR3 loop spans 13 amino acids. The CDR3 reads CASRRSRVNEQFF.

This chain joins TRBV2 and TRBJ2-2; with no DNA, the TCRdb D assignment of TRBD2 cannot be verified. The length of the CDR3 is 14 residues. CDR1 and CDR2 from the germline V gene are SNHLY and FYNNEI. The CDR3 spells CASKEGTNTGELFF.

This chain links TRBV7-2 with TRBJ2-5. The CDR3 contains 11 residues. Looked up from germline, CDR1 is SGHTA and CDR2 is FQGNSA. CDR3 amino acids: CASSPRETQYF. The full variable domain, its missing parts supplied by reference TRBV7-2 and TRBJ2-5, is GAGVSQSPSNKVTEKGKDVELRCDPISGHTALYWYRQSLGQGLEFLIYFQGNSAPDKSGLPSDRFSAERTGGSVSTLTIQRTQQEDSAVYLCASSPRETQYFGPGTRLLVL.

The chain carries TRBV5-1 and TRBJ1-1. CDR3 length: 13 amino acids. Germline V gene sequence: CDR1 SGHRS, CDR2 YFSETQ. Here the CDR3 reads CASSLEIGAEAFF.

This sequence joins TRBV12-5 and TRBJ2-5; TCRdb picks TRBD2, but there is no DNA to check that call. The CDR3 spans 13 residues. The germline V gene has CDR1 LGHNT and CDR2 FRNRAP. CDR3 sequence reads: CASALVGLETQYF.

The CDR3 is CASSEVRGTDTQYF. The chain is built from TRBV19 and TRBJ2-3; TCRdb returns TRBD1, unconfirmable since there is no DNA. Germline V CDR1 and CDR2: LNHDA, SQIVND (reference sequence). This CDR3 is 14 amino acids long.

This chain's CDR3 is CATSRSPGASEGDTQYF. This chain connects TRBV15 to TRBJ2-3; TCRdb designates TRBD2, a call that cannot be tested without DNA. The germline V gene encodes CDR1 LNHNV and CDR2 YYDKDF (reference sequence). There are 17 residues in the CDR3.

CDR3 sequence: CASSPNALQGRQYF. V and J are TRBV14 and TRBJ2-3; TCRdb names TRBD1, which stays unverified in the absence of DNA. Per the germline V gene, CDR1 is SGHDN and CDR2 is FVKESK. The CDR3 runs 14 residues.

The chain carries TRBV11-1 and TRBJ2-7. The CDR3 runs 16 residues. Per the germline V gene, CDR1 is SGHAT and CDR2 is FQDESV (reference sequence). The CDR3 loop reads CASSLSSSGSVYEQYF.

The chain links TRBV12-3 or TRBV12-4 to TRBJ2-1; with no DNA, the TCRdb D assignment of TRBD2 cannot be verified. The CDR3 is 15 amino acids. The CDR3 spells CASTPGTSGSTEQFF.

The V gene is TRBV20-1, the J gene TRBJ1-2; the TRBD1 assignment by TCRdb is unverifiable without DNA. The CDR3 covers 13 residues. Germline lookup yields CDR1 DFQATT and CDR2 SNEGSKA (reference sequence). CDR3 in amino acids: CSARGGWGGGYTF.

This CDR3 is CASSLAQGQILGYTF. The chain uses TRBV12-3 or TRBV12-4 and TRBJ1-2; TCRdb indicates TRBD1, and absent DNA this call remains unverified. This CDR3 has 15 amino acids.

The V gene is TRBV5-1, the J gene TRBJ2-2; checking the TCRdb D call of TRBD1 is not possible without DNA. The CDR3 spans 16 residues. Per the germline V gene, CDR1 is SGHRS and CDR2 is YFSETQ. CDR3: CASSLALQRGTGELFF.

This rearrangement joins TRBV20-1 to TRBJ2-5; TCRdb gives TRBD2 as the D gene, but with no DNA this cannot be confirmed. The CDR3 is 16 residues long. Per the germline V gene, CDR1 is DFQATT and CDR2 is SNEGSKA (reference sequence). The CDR3 loop reads CSATGTSGQEGETQYF.

V and J are TRBV19 and TRBJ2-1; TCRdb returns TRBD2, unconfirmable since there is no DNA. Germline CDR1 and CDR2: LNHDA and SQIVND (reference sequence). The CDR3 contains 17 residues. CDR3 in amino acids: CASSRTSLGGSYNEQFF.

The chain uses TRBV15 and TRBJ2-1. The CDR3 loop spans 16 amino acids. Per germline, CDR1 LNHNV and CDR2 YYDKDF (reference sequence). The CDR3 sequence: CATSRERQTIYNEQFF.